One sample yielded the 19 T cell receptor beta chains listed below, sequenced in a study of vaccination effects on CD4 cells after COVID-19 (dated by TCRdb to between 2021 and 2024). In the ViraFEST assay, PBMC were stimulated with viral peptide pools, and TCR sequencing was then used to find antigen-specific CD4+ T cell clonotypes based on their expansion. After roughly 11 days of culture, CD4+ T cells were isolated with the EasySep CD4+ T cell isolation kit. Receptor libraries were prepared by the immunoSEQ multiplex PCR assay. The table comes from immuneACCESS by way of TCRdb, which keeps in-frame sequences with V and J called. Part of the clones is missing from these tables; in studies checked, under half for an unresolved V gene and the rest for unknown reasons. The table for this sample lists about 20,000 clones; approximately 63% of them were counted only once. The top ten constitute 16% of the sample.

Their antigens are not known. The specimen comprised CD4+ T cells from PBMCs cultured with HCoV-229E spike peptides, sampled before COVID-19 vaccination. The sample's cell subset or site, from its label and the paper: HCoV-229E spike overlapping peptide pool stimulation. These receptors came from a human donor who received a COVID-19 vaccine.

This clone turned up a few times. The gene calls are TRBV5-6 and TRBJ1-1; TRBD1 might be the D (5 bases). The V gene lost 6 bases and the J gene lost 4 bases, with 19 bases spanning the gap. Germline loops: CDR1 SGHDT, CDR2 YYEEEE. This CDR3 comprises 15 residues. In DNA, the CDR3 is TGTGCCAGCACCATGGGGGACGCTAGGGGCACTGAAGCTTTCTTT. The encoded protein is CASTMGDARGTEAFF.

V usage is TRBV19 and J usage is TRBJ1-4; D is ambiguous. Trimming stripped 1 base from V and 3 bases from J, with 3 bases between. CDR1 and CDR2 (germline): LNHDA, SQIVND (reference sequence). The CDR3 covers 13 residues. The CDR3 bases are TGTGCCAGTAGTATAGCGGCTAATGAAAAACTGTTTTTT. Translation gives CASSIAANEKLFF.

The chain combines TRBV14 with TRBJ1-2; 7 bases fit TRBD1. The V gene end was trimmed by 5 bases and the J gene end by 2 bases; junction bases not matched to a gene: 2. This CDR3 region has 13 residues. The germline gives CDR1 SGHDN, CDR2 FVKESK. CDR3 protein: CASSEQGNYGYTF. The CDR3 DNA reads TGTGCCAGCAGCGAACAGGGGAACTATGGCTACACCTTC.

The CDR3 here is CAISKPGQGAGRANVLTF. In DNA, the CDR3 is TGTGCCATCAGTAAGCCGGGACAGGGGGCCGGGAGGGCCAACGTCCTGACTTTC. V and J are TRBV10-3 and TRBJ2-6; 12 nucleotides line up with TRBD1. Germline-derived CDR1 and CDR2 are ENHRY and SYGVKD. There are 18 residues in the CDR3. V lost 5 bases, J lost 5 bases, and 10 bases stayed unmatched.

This clone came up a few times. The genes are TRBV25-1 and TRBJ1-1, with no clear D. The CDR3 runs to 14 residues. Trimming cost V 1 base and J 2 bases, with 8 bases left between them. The germline V gene has CDR1 MGHDK and CDR2 SYGVNS. CDR3 amino acids: CASSEWRDNTEAFF. CDR3 nucleotides: TGTGCCAGCAGTGAATGGCGGGATAACACTGAAGCTTTCTTT.

This clone showed up just once. The gene calls are TRBV1 and TRBJ2-1. TRBV1 is flagged as a pseudogene. This CDR3 contains 17 residues. CDR3 residues: CTSSHPTDTSSYNEQFF. CDR3 DNA: TGCACCAGCAGCCACCCCACGGACACTAGCTCCTACAATGAGCAGTTCTTC.

This clone was detected only a few times. This sample also contains other DNA sequences that code for the same CDR3. The chain joins TRBV7-9 to TRBJ1-5, with TRBD1 identical over 9 bases. This CDR3 is built from 14 residues. V lost 3 bases to trimming and J lost 6 bases; unmatched junction nucleotides: 3. Germline V CDR1 and CDR2: SEHNR, FQNEAQ (reference sequence). CDR3 protein: CASSLGQGGQPQHF. For the CDR3, the DNA is TGTGCCAGCAGCTTGGGACAGGGTGGTCAGCCCCAGCATTTT.

The chain carries TRBV5-1 and TRBJ2-3; possible D gene TRBD2, 6 bases. Trimming shortened V by 7 bases and J by 4 bases, and 16 bases separated the two germline ends. The CDR3 consists of 14 residues. Germline assignment: CDR1 SGHRS and CDR2 YFSETQ. DNA of the CDR3: TGCGCCAGCGGACCCTACGGAGGGGCAGATACGCAGTATTTT. This sequence encodes CASGPYGGADTQYF.

The rearrangement uses TRBV7-9 and TRBJ1-3; D not certain. The CDR3 runs to 16 residues. Per germline, CDR1 SEHNR and CDR2 FQNEAQ (reference sequence). The V end was cut by 3 bases, the J end by 0 bases, with 12 bases between. CDR3 sequence (DNA): TGTGCCAGCAGCTTTTACGGGCTCAACTCTGGAAACACCATATATTTT. Translated, it gives CASSFYGLNSGNTIYF.

The chain links TRBV6-4 to TRBJ2-6, with D unclear. The V and J ends lost 2 bases and 4 bases respectively, with 6 bases between them. Germline CDR1 reads MRHNA; CDR2 reads SNTAGT. This CDR3 contains 14 residues. The CDR3 reads CASSDRAGANVLTF. CDR3 DNA sequence: TGTGCCAGCAGTGACAGGGCCGGGGCCAACGTCCTGACTTTC.

The chain uses TRBV25-1 and TRBJ1-5; possible D gene TRBD1, 5 bases. This CDR3 comprises 15 residues. From germline, CDR1 is MGHDK and CDR2 SYGVNS. Trimming took off 5 bases at V and 1 base at J, with 12 bases between the two ends. CDR3 amino acids: CASSPGTGSNQPQHF. In DNA, the CDR3 is TGTGCCAGCAGTCCTGGGACCGGCAGCAATCAGCCCCAGCATTTT.

This rearrangement joins TRBV7-9 to TRBJ1-5; D remains ambiguous. Deletions cut 1 base from V and 4 bases from J, with 17 bases between. CDR1 is SEHNR, CDR2 FQNEAQ, per germline (reference sequence). The CDR3 length is 17 residues. The CDR3 DNA follows: TGTGCCAGCAGCTTAGGGAACCTTTTGACCCGAAATCAGCCCCAGCATTTT. Translated, it gives CASSLGNLLTRNQPQHF.

The chain links TRBV25-1 to TRBJ2-3, with a tentative D call TRBD2 (6 bases). V gave up 1 base and J gave up 7 bases, with 18 bases separating them. The germline gives CDR1 MGHDK, CDR2 SYGVNS. CDR3 length: 16 amino acids. CDR3 nucleotides: TGTGCCAGCAGTGAATCGTCGGCAGGGAGGACGAATACGCAGTATTTT. Translated: CASSESSAGRTNTQYF.

The chain recombines TRBV5-1 with TRBJ1-4; D gene uncertain. This CDR3 has 17 residues. Deletions cut 1 base from V and 0 bases from J, with 13 bases between. Germline CDR1 SGHRS, CDR2 YFSETQ. The CDR3 region has the DNA TGCGCCAGCAGCTTGATGGGCAGCAGTACAACTAATGAAAAACTGTTTTTT. This gives the protein CASSLMGSSTTNEKLFF. Full variable domain (missing parts from reference TRBV5-1 and TRBJ1-4): KAGVTQTPRYLIKTRGQQVTLSCSPISGHRSVSWYQQTPGQGLQFLFEYFSETQRNKGNFPGRFSGRQFSNSRSEMNVSTLELGDSALYLCASSLMGSSTTNEKLFFGSGTQLSVL.

The chain couples TRBV19 to TRBJ2-5; 9 bases line up with TRBD1. The ends lost 10 bases at V and 1 base at J; junction bases unmatched: 7. CDR3 size: 14 residues. CDR1 is LNHDA and CDR2 is SQIVND in the germline V gene (reference sequence). The CDR3 here is CATGTGKGQETQYF. As DNA, the CDR3 is TGTGCCACCGGGACAGGGAAGGGCCAAGAGACCCAGTACTTC.

The chain uses TRBV10-1 and TRBJ1-1; D remains unclear. CDR3 length: 13 amino acids. The germline gives CDR1 WNHNN, CDR2 SYGVQD (reference sequence). Trimming removed 5 bases from V and 1 base from J, with 8 bases in between. For the CDR3, the DNA is TGCGCCAGCAGTTCTGACAAGAACACTGAAGCTTTCTTT. It specifies CASSSDKNTEAFF.

This chain connects TRBV18 to TRBJ1-4; the D is unclear. Germline V gives CDR1 KGHSH, CDR2 LQKENI. The CDR3 has 16 amino acids. V gave up 2 bases and J gave up 6 bases, with 16 bases separating them. The chain's CDR3 is CASSPRGSRRDEKLFF. The DNA for the CDR3 is TGTGCCAGCTCACCAAGAGGGAGCAGGAGGGATGAAAAACTGTTTTTT.

The V call is TRBV5-8, the J call TRBJ1-3; TRBD1 agrees at 7 bases. The V and J ends lost 7 bases and 4 bases, in that order; junction bases with no gene match: 17. In germline, CDR1 is SGHTS, CDR2 YDEGEE. This CDR3 is 17 amino acids long. CDR3 residues: CASDQYLGQAGGNTIYF. The CDR3 DNA follows: TGTGCCAGCGACCAATACCTTGGACAGGCGGGAGGAAACACCATATATTTT.

This rearrangement joins TRBV9 to TRBJ2-3; D not resolved. The germline gives CDR1 SGDLS, CDR2 YYNGEE. The CDR3 runs 13 residues. V lost 0 bases and J 1 base, leaving 3 bases between the germline ends. The CDR3 DNA sequence: TGTGCCAGCAGCGTAGGCCGCACAGATACGCAGTATTTT. Translating it yields CASSVGRTDTQYF.